This note documents a single T cell receptor beta chain sequence. Its target is unknown. The V end was cut by 6 bases, the J end by 4 bases, with 12 bases between. The CDR3 contains 13 residues. Germline V gene lookup returns CDR1 MDHEN and CDR2 SYDVKM. The use of a sample-barcoded 5' primer and a J-beta primer mix characterized a second PCR of roughly 7 to 11 cycles. The study obtained at least 3 million CDR3-containing paired-end reads from every sample. MiXCR was run by TCRdb on the 5' RACE reads, yielding one entry per CDR3 protein. Of approximately 880,000 distinct CDR3 sequences in the sample, around 46% were seen once. The sample comes from a study of blood T cells in healthy people across ages. Extractions gave at least 5.5 micrograms of total RNA per sample. Study results and limitations: Estimated diversity, derived from one million T cells, was regarded as an underestimate. More naive CD4+ cells and higher diversity were found in long-lived than in aged donors.

The sequencing sample was made of blood. The chain joins TRBV28 to TRBJ1-2, with D perhaps matching TRBD1 (6 bases). This TCR came from a man aged 25-40 years in good health. CDR3 sequence reads: CASSDRDIYGYTF. In DNA, the CDR3 is TGTGCCAGCAGCGACCGGGACATCTATGGCTACACCTTC.